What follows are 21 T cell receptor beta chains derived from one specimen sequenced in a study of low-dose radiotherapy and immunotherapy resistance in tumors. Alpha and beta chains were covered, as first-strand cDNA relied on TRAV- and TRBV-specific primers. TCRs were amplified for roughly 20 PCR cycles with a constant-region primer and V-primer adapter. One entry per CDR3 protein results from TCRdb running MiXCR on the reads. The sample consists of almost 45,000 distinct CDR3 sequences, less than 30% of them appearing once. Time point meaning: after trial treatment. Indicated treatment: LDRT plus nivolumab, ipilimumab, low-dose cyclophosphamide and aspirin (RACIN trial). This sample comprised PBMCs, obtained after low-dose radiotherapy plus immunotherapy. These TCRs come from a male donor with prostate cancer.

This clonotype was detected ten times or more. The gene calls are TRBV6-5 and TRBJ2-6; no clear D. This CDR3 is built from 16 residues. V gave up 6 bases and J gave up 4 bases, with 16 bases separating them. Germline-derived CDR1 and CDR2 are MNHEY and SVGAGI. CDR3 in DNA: TGTGCCAGCAGACTCAAGGACCCGACGGGGGCCAACGTCCTGACTTTC. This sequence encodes CASRLKDPTGANVLTF.

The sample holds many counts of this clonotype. CDR3 DNA: TGCGCCAGCAGCCAACCAGGGCGGGGGGAAAGATACGAGCAGTACTTC. It encodes CASSQPGRGERYEQYF. The genes are TRBV4-3 and TRBJ2-7, with TRBD2 matching 8 bases. This CDR3 has 16 residues. J gave up 4 bases and V 2 bases, and 10 bases lay outside the gene matches. Germline CDR1 is LGHNA and CDR2 is YSLEER.

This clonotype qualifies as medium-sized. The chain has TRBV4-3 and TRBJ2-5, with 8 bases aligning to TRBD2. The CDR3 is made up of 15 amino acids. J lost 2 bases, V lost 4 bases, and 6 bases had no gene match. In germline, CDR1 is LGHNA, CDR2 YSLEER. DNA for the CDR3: TGCGCCAGCAGCCCCCTGGCTAGCGGGCAAGAGACCCAGTACTTC. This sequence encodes CASSPLASGQETQYF.

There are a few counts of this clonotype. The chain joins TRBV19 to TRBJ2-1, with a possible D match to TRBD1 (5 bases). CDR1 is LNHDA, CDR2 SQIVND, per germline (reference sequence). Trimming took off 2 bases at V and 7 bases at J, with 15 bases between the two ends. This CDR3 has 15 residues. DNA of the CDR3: TGTGCCAGTAGTATATGGGCAGGGCAGGGAAATGAGCAGTTCTTC. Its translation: CASSIWAGQGNEQFF.

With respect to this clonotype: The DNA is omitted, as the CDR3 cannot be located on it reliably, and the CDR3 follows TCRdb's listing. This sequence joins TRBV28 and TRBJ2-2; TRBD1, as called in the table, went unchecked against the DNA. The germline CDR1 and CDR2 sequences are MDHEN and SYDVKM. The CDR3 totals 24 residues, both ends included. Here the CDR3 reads CASSTRRTGSDEQYFGPGTGELFF.

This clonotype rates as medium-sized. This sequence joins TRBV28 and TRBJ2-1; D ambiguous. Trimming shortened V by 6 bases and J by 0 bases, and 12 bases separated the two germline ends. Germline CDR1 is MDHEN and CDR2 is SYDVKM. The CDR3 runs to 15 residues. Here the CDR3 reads CASSPLVSSYNEQFF. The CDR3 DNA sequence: TGTGCCAGCAGCCCTCTGGTGAGCTCCTACAATGAGCAGTTCTTC.

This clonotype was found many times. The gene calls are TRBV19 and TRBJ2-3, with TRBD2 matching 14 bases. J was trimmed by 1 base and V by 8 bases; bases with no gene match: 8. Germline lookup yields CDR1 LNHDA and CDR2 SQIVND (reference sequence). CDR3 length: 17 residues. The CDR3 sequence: CASSRTSGRRGTDTQYF. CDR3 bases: TGTGCCAGTTCTCGGACTAGCGGGAGGAGGGGCACAGATACGCAGTATTTT.

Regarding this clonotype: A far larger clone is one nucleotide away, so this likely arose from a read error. The CDR3 DNA is TGTGCCAGCAGCTTAGAATCCCGGGAGACCCAGTTCTTC. Translated, it gives CASSLESRETQFF. This sequence joins TRBV7-9 and TRBJ2-1, with TRBD2 as a possible D gene (6 bases). V lost 1 base and J lost 13, with 14 bases in between. Germline V gene data show CDR1 as SEHNR and CDR2 as FQNEAQ (reference sequence). This CDR3 contains 13 residues.

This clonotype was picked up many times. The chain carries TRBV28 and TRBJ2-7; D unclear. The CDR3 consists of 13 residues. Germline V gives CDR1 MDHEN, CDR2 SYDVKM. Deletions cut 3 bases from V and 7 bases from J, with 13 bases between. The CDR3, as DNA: TGTGCCAGCAGTTTTCTACAGCTCGGGGAGCAGTACTTC. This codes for CASSFLQLGEQYF.

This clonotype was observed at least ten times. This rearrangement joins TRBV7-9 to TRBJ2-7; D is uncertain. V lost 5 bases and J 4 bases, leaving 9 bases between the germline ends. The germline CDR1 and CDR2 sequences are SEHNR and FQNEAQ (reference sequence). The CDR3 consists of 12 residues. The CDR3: CASSETLYEQYF. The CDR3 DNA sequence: TGTGCCAGCAGCGAGACACTGTACGAGCAGTACTTC.

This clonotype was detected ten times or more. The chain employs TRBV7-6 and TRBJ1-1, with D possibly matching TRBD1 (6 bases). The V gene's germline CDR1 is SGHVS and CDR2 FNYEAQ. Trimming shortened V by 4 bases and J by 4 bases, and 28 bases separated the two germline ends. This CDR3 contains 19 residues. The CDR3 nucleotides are TGTGCCAGCAGCTCGTATAGGGGGTCGGGGGGAAAAAAGAGCACTGAAGCTTTCTTT. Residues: CASSSYRGSGGKKSTEAFF.

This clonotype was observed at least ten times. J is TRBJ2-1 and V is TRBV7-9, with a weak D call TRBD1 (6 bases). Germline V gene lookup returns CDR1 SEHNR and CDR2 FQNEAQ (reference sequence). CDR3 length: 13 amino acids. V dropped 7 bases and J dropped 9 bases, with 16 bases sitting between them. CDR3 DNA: TGTGCCAGCAACCGGGACACCCCAAGTGAGCAGTTCTTC. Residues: CASNRDTPSEQFF.

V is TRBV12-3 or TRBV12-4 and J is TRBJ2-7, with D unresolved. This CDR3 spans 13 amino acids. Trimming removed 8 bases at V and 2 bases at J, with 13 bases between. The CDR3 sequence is CASAIGTTYEQYF. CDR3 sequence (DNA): TGTGCCAGCGCTATTGGAACCACCTACGAGCAGTACTTC.

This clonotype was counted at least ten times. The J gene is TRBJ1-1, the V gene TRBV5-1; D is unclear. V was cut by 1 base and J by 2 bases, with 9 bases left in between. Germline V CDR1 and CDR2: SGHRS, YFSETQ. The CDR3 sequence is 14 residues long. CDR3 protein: CASSLSIANTEAFF. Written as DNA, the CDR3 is TGCGCCAGCAGCTTGTCCATAGCTAACACTGAAGCTTTCTTT. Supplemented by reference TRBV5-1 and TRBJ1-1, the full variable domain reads KAGVTQTPRYLIKTRGQQVTLSCSPISGHRSVSWYQQTPGQGLQFLFEYFSETQRNKGNFPGRFSGRQFSNSRSEMNVSTLELGDSALYLCASSLSIANTEAFFGQGTRLTVV.

CDR3 DNA sequence: TGCGCCAGCAGCCGGGGACAGGCCCAAGAGACCCAGTACTTC. Translation gives CASSRGQAQETQYF. The chain joins TRBV5-1 to TRBJ2-5; 8 bases match TRBD1. The CDR3 contains 14 residues. V trimming: 4 bases; J trimming: 1 base; junction bases outside the gene matches: 3. Germline values: CDR1 SGHRS, CDR2 YFSETQ.

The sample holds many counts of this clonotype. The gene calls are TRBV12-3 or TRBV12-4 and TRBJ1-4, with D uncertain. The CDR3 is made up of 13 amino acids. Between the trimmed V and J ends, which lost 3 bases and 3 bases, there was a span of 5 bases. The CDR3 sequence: CASSLSPNEKLFF. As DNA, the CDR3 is TGTGCCAGCAGTTTGAGTCCTAATGAAAAACTGTTTTTT.

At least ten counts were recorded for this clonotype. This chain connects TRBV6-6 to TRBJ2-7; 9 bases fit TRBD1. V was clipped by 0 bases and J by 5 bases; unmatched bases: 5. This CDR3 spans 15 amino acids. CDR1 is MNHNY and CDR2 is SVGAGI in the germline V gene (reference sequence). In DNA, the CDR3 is TGTGCCAGCAGTTACTCGGGACAGGGCATCGACGAGCAGTACTTC. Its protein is CASSYSGQGIDEQYF.

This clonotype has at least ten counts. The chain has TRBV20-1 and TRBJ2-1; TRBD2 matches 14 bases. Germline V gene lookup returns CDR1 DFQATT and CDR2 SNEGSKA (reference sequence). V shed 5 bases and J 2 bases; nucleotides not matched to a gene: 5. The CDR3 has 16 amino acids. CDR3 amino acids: CSAETSGRAPYNEQFF. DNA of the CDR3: TGCAGTGCTGAGACTAGCGGGAGGGCCCCCTACAATGAGCAGTTCTTC.

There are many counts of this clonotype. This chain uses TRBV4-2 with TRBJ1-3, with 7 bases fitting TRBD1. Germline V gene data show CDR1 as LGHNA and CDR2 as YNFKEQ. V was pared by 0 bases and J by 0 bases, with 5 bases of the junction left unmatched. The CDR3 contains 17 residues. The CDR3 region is CASSQDGTASSGNTIYF. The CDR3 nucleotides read TGTGCCAGCAGCCAAGATGGGACAGCCAGCTCTGGAAACACCATATATTTT.

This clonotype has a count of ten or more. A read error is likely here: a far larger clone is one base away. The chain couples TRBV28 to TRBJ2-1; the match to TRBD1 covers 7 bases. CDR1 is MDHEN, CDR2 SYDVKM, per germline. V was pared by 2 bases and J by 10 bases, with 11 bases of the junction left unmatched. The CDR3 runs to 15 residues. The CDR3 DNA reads TGTGCCAGCAGTTTACCCGGGACAGAAAGCTACGAGCAGTTCTTC. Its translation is CASSLPGTESYEQFF.

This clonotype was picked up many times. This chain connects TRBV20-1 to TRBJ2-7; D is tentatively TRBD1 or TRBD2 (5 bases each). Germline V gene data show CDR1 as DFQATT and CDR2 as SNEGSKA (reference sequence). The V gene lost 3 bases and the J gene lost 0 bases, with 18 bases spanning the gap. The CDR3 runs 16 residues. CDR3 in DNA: TGCAGTGCTAGTTGGGCTCGTCGGGGCAGCTCCTACGAGCAGTACTTC. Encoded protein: CSASWARRGSSYEQYF.